These 17 T cell receptor beta chains were all obtained from the same sample, sequenced in a study of PD-1 blockade in classical Hodgkin lymphoma. Assay used: immunoSEQ multiplex PCR; TCRdb lists only in-frame clones, some missing. The top ten hold approximately 18% of the sample, which has about 30,000 clones, around 80% seen once. Time point noted: cycle 4 day 1 (C4D1), after more than 5 weeks of nivolumab. Relapse after autologous stem cell transplantation occurred in every patient, and brentuximab vedotin exposure varied. Sample: peripheral blood mononuclear cells (PBMCs), taken before the fourth cycle of nivolumab. The receptors were sampled from a human donor with classical Hodgkin lymphoma.

CDR3 region: CASSPSGETEAFF. The CDR3 nucleotides read TGCGCCAGCAGCCCCTCGGGTGAGACTGAAGCTTTCTTT. The V call is TRBV5-1, the J call TRBJ1-1, with no clear D. V was cut by 4 bases and J by 5 bases, with 12 bases left in between. The CDR3 contains 13 residues. In germline, CDR1 is SGHRS, CDR2 YFSETQ.

This clone was recorded once. The V gene is TRBV30, the J gene TRBJ1-6, with TRBD1 matching 7 bases. The CDR3 sequence is 18 residues long. From germline, CDR1 is GTSNPN and CDR2 SVGIG (reference sequence). Trimming removed 3 bases from V and 2 bases from J; junction bases left unmatched: 13. The CDR3, as DNA: TGTGCCTGGAGGCACAAGACAGGGCGATTGGCCTATAATTCACCCCTCCACTTT. This translates into CAWRHKTGRLAYNSPLHF.

V is TRBV28 and J is TRBJ1-2, with 10 bases identical to TRBD1. With V trimmed by 4 bases and J by 6 bases, 5 bases remained unmatched. Per the germline V gene, CDR1 is MDHEN and CDR2 is SYDVKM. The CDR3 consists of 14 residues. Here the CDR3 reads CASSSGQGDDGYTF. The CDR3 DNA is TGTGCCAGCAGTTCCGGACAGGGGGATGATGGCTACACCTTC.

The chain couples TRBV7-9 to TRBJ1-1, with 10 bases matching TRBD1. The CDR3 spans 17 residues. Trimming took 3 bases from V and 0 from J; bases not matched to a gene: 7. Germline CDR1 is SEHNR and CDR2 is FQNEAQ (reference sequence). CDR3 DNA: TGTGCCAGCAGCTTGTGGGACAGGGGATCGCTGAACACTGAAGCTTTCTTT. Protein: CASSLWDRGSLNTEAFF.

This chain connects TRBV29-1 to TRBJ2-5; D is perhaps TRBD1 or TRBD2 (6 bases each). The CDR3 contains 13 residues. Per germline, CDR1 SQVTM and CDR2 ANQGSEA. V dropped 6 bases and J dropped 6 bases, with 17 bases sitting between them. The CDR3 protein is CSVEGGAGQTQYF. The DNA for the CDR3 is TGCAGCGTCGAGGGGGGAGCTGGACAGACCCAGTACTTC.

The genes are TRBV6-1 and TRBJ1-5; D not certain. The CDR3 is 15 amino acids. Trimming removed 6 bases from V and 3 bases from J, with 15 bases in between. CDR1 MNHNS and CDR2 SASEGT come from the germline V gene. In DNA, the CDR3 is TGTGCCAGCAGCCAAACCCCCGGTTACAATCAGCCCCAGCATTTT. It is translated as CASSQTPGYNQPQHF.

The CDR3 reads CASSQDRANYGYTF. As DNA, the CDR3 is TGCGCCAGCAGCCAAGACAGAGCTAACTATGGCTACACCTTC. The chain carries TRBV4-1 and TRBJ1-2, with unresolved D. The CDR3 contains 14 residues. With 0 bases removed from V and 0 bases from J, the gap between germline ends came to 5 bases. Germline V gene sequence: CDR1 MGHRA, CDR2 YSYEKL.

V is TRBV20-1 and J is TRBJ1-2; no clear D. The V and J ends lost 5 bases and 1 base respectively, with 5 bases between them. The length of the CDR3 is 11 residues. CDR1 and CDR2 (germline): DFQATT, SNEGSKA (reference sequence). CDR3 region: CSAESNYGYTF. The CDR3 region has the DNA TGCAGTGCTGAGAGTAACTATGGCTACACCTTC.

V gene TRBV7-2 combines with J gene TRBJ1-4; D gene uncertain. Germline CDR1 reads SGHTA; CDR2 reads FQGNSA. V was clipped by 7 bases and J by 3 bases, with 12 bases between them. The CDR3 consists of 14 residues. CDR3 sequence reads: CASNLQASNEKLFF. The CDR3 coding sequence is TGTGCCAGCAACTTGCAGGCCTCTAATGAAAAACTGTTTTTT.

This sequence joins TRBV28 and TRBJ1-4; unclear D gene. The V gene lost 5 bases and the J gene lost 4 bases, with 11 bases spanning the gap. The CDR3 sequence is 14 residues long. The germline gives CDR1 MDHEN, CDR2 SYDVKM. CDR3 sequence reads: CASSEGSNNEKLFF. CDR3 DNA: TGTGCCAGCAGTGAAGGGTCGAATAATGAAAAACTGTTTTTT.

This rearrangement joins TRBV7-9 to TRBJ1-4; TRBD1 matches 8 bases. The J segment lost 7 bases and the V segment lost 5 bases, leaving 9 bases of the junction unmatched. Germline V gives CDR1 SEHNR, CDR2 FQNEAQ (reference sequence). The CDR3 runs to 15 residues. In DNA, the CDR3 is TGTGCCAGCAGCCCGAGCCAGGGGGCGGGTGAAAAACTGTTTTTT. Its translation is CASSPSQGAGEKLFF.

The chain recombines TRBV29-1 with TRBJ2-1; 9 bases fit TRBD2. The CDR3 extends over 15 amino acids. From germline, CDR1 is SQVTM and CDR2 ANQGSEA. The junction had 10 bases not matched to a gene; V was cut back by 5 bases and J by 5 bases. The CDR3 loop is CSVPIAGGRDNEQFF. The CDR3 nucleotides are TGCAGCGTTCCTATCGCGGGAGGGCGGGACAATGAGCAGTTCTTC.

CDR3 coding DNA: TGTGCCAGTACCTCTCGGTCGACCCCAGCCTACAATGAGCAGTTCTTC. It codes for CASTSRSTPAYNEQFF. V gene TRBV19 combines with J gene TRBJ2-1; D is uncertain. Trimming took off 7 bases at V and 2 bases at J, with 18 bases between the two ends. Germline CDR1 is LNHDA and CDR2 is SQIVND (reference sequence). The CDR3 is 16 residues long.

This clone was counted a few times. The V gene is TRBV19, the J gene TRBJ1-6, with TRBD1 matching over 8 bases. Germline loops: CDR1 LNHDA, CDR2 SQIVND (reference sequence). After removal of 9 bases from V and 6 bases from J, the junction contained 7 bases not matched to a gene. CDR3 length equals 14 residues. CDR3 nucleotides: TGTGCCAGCGGGACCGGGACAGGTAATTCACCCCTCCACTTT. It is translated as CASGTGTGNSPLHF.

The chain links TRBV19 to TRBJ2-5; D call uncertain. CDR1 and CDR2 (germline): LNHDA, SQIVND (reference sequence). Trimming shortened V by 3 bases and J by 5 bases, and 13 bases separated the two germline ends. The CDR3 contains 14 residues. Written as DNA, the CDR3 is TGTGCCAGTAGTATGGTCGGAAATTGGGAGACCCAGTACTTC. Protein product: CASSMVGNWETQYF.

This clone was observed a handful of times. CDR3 residues: CASSELIGSNSPLHF. The CDR3 region has the DNA TGTGCCAGCAGTGAACTGATAGGGAGCAATTCACCCCTCCACTTT. The chain combines TRBV6-1 with TRBJ1-6, with D uncertain. CDR1 and CDR2 from the germline V gene are MNHNS and SASEGT. Trimming stripped 2 bases from V and 7 bases from J, with 12 bases between. The CDR3 sequence is 15 residues long.

There are a few counts of this clone. The gene calls are TRBV2 and TRBJ1-1; 11 bases align to TRBD1. J gave up 5 bases and V 6 bases, and 5 bases lay outside the gene matches. This CDR3 has 14 residues. CDR1 is SNHLY and CDR2 is FYNNEI in the germline V gene. The chain's CDR3 is CASRTGQGETEAFF. The CDR3 DNA reads as TGTGCCAGCAGGACGGGACAGGGGGAAACTGAAGCTTTCTTT.